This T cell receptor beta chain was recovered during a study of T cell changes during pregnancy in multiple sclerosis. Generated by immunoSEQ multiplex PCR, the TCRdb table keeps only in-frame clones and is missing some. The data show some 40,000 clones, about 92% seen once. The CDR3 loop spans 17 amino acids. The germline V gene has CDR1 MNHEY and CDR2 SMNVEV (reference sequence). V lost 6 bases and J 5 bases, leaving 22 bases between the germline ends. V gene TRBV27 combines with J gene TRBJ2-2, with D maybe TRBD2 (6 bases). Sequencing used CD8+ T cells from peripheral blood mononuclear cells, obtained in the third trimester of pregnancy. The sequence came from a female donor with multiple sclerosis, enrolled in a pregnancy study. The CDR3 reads CASSRVGGAAGTGELFF. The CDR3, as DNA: TGTGCCAGCAGCCGCGTAGGAGGGGCAGCAGGAACCGGGGAGCTGTTTTTT.